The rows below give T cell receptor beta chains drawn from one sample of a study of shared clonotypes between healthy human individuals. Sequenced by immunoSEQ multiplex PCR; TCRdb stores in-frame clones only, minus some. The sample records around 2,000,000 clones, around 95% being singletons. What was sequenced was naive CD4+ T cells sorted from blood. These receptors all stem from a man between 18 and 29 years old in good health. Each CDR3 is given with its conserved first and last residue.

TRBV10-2,CASRLGQANQPQHF
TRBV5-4,CASSPTGGLGDTQYF
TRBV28,CASRLGQPFNEKLFF
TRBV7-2,CASSPPGFHEQYF
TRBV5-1,CASRRGTGGTDEQFF
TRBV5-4,CASSLAGGTYNEQFF
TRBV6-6,CASWGAGTGELFF
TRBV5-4,CASSLERRPETQYF
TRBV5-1,CASSLRDQPFAYNSPLHF
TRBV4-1,CASLNRVGMATNEKLFF
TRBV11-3,CASSAAGTANTEAFF
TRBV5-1,CASTKSGDPTGELFF
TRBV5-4,CASSLGVGELFF